This TCR beta chain emerged from a study of PD-L1 blockade in urothelial cancer. Sequencing used immunoSEQ multiplex PCR; TCRdb keeps in-frame clones, though not all of them. Of tens of thousands of clones in the sample, around 82% are singletons; the top ten hold 3% to 3.5%. A few counts support this clone. The material was PBMCs, obtained around atezolizumab (anti-PD-L1) treatment. The sequence was collected from a man between 65 and 85 years old with urothelial cancer.

CDR3 sequence (DNA): TGCGCCAGCAGGGCGGGGGGTAATGAGCAGTTCTTC. Translating gives CASRAGGNEQFF. The rearrangement uses TRBV10-2 and TRBJ2-1, with 8 positions matching TRBD2. V lost 6 bases to trimming and J lost 7 bases; unmatched junction nucleotides: 2. CDR3 length: 12 amino acids. Germline V CDR1 and CDR2: WSHSY, SAAADI.